This entry describes one T cell receptor beta chain. Its antigen is currently unknown. This may arise from a read error, as a much more abundant clone is one base away. This record belongs to a study of immune heterogeneity within non-small cell lung tumors. Multiplex PCR amplified the TCR beta CDR3 region. Its first round ran for around 10 cycles with 32 V and 13 J primers. TCRdb used MiXCR to reprocess the multiplex PCR reads, holding one entry per CDR3 protein. The sample has a few thousand distinct CDR3 sequences, roughly 27% seen once. Template input, which was bulk tumor genomic DNA, totaled 600 to 700 ng per sample. While surgery was under way, several biopsies spaced far apart were taken per primary tumor. Each patient presented with untreated, newly diagnosed non-small cell lung cancer and received curative surgery. Donors comprised newly diagnosed non-small cell lung cancer patients undergoing surgery with curative intent.

This CDR3 spans 15 amino acids. Overall study findings and caveats: Between one patient and another, high-frequency T-cell receptor beta clonotypes were largely distinct. Recurrence of identical dominant CDR3 beta clonotypes was observed across intrapatient tumor sites, concomitant with site-unique high-frequency clones.

The sample taken for sequencing was lung tumor tissue. This chain links TRBV12-3 or TRBV12-4 with TRBJ2-2; TRBD1 matches at 10 bases. The sequence came from a man aged 55 to 70 with non-small cell lung cancer. The CDR3 is CASCLTGGSTGELFF. CDR3 bases: TGTGCCAGCTGTTTGACAGGGGGCTCGACCGGGGAGCTGTTTTTT.